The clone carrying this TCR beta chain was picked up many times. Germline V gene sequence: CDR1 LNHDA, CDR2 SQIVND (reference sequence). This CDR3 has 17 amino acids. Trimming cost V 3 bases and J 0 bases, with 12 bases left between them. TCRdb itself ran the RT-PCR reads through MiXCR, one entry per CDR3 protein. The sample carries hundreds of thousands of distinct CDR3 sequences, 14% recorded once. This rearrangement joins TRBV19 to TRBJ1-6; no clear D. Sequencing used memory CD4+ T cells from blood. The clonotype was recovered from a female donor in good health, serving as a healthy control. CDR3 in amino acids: CASSIAGTSSYNSPLHF. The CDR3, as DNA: TGTGCCAGTAGTATTGCAGGAACAAGCTCCTATAATTCACCCCTCCACTTT.